The present TCR beta chain was sequenced within a study of blood T cells in healthy people across ages. Approximately 10 milliliters was the volume of peripheral blood drawn from each donor. For the second PCR, which ran for about 6 to 11 cycles, a sample-barcoded 5' primer and a J-beta primer mix were used. TCRdb fed the 5' RACE reads into MiXCR, producing one record per CDR3 protein. The sample lists about 1.1 million distinct CDR3 sequences; around two fifths were seen once. Germline CDR1 SGDLS, CDR2 YYNGEE. V lost 3 bases to trimming and J lost 0 bases, with 22 bases between them. The CDR3 contains 20 residues. This clonotype was picked up a small number of times.

This TCR was sampled from a man aged 18-30 years in good health. V usage is TRBV9 and J usage is TRBJ1-6; a weak D match, TRBD1 (6 bases). The sample consisted of blood. The CDR3 DNA follows: TGTGCCAGCAGCGCTTTGGGGGGCCTGGCAGGCAGCTCCTATAATTCACCCCTCCACTTT. Its translation: CASSALGGLAGSSYNSPLHF.